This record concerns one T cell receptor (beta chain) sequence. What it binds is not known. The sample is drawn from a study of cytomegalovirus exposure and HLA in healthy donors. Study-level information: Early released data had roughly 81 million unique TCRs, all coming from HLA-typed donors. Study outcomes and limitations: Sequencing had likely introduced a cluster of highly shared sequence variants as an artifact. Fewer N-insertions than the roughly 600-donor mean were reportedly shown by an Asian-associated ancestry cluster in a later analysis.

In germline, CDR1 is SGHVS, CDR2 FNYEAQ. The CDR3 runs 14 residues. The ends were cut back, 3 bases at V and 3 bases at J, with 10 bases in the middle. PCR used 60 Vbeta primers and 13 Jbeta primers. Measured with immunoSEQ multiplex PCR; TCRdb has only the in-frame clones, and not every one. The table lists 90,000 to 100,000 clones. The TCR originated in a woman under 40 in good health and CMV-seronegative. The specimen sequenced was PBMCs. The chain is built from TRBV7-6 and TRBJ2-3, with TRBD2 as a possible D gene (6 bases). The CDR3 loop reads CASSFRRETDTQYF. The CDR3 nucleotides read TGTGCCAGCAGCTTCAGGAGGGAGACAGATACGCAGTATTTT.